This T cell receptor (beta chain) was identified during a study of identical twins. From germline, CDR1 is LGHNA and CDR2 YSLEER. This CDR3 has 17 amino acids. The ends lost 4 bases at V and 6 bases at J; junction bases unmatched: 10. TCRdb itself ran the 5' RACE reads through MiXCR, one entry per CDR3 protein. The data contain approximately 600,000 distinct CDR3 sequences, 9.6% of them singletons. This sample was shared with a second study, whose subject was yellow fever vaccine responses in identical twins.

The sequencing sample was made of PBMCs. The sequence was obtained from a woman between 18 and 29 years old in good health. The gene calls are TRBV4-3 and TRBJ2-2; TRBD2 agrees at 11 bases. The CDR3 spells CASSPQLAGDEAGELFF. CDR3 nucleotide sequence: TGCGCCAGCAGCCCACAACTAGCGGGAGACGAGGCCGGGGAGCTGTTTTTT.